This TCR beta chain was retrieved from a study of metastatic and nonmetastatic thyroid tumors. Overall study context: Repertoires of blood and of tissue (tumor or nodule) from malignant and benign thyroid patients were compared.

Among the patients, none had received any treatment before thyroid surgery. Per the original data handling: A classifier of distant metastasis in papillary thyroid cancer was built from CDR3 differences (across clinicopathological groups). TCRdb re-called clones via MiXCR from the PCR reads. The V and J calls reflect TCRdb's pipeline rather than the authors' work. The sample consists of around 23,000 clones, about 30% of them appearing once. Germline loops: CDR1 DFQATT, CDR2 SNEGSKA (reference sequence). The CDR3 spans 12 residues. Trimming took off 3 bases at V and 0 bases at J, with 5 bases between the two ends. This clone showed up many times. Its antigen is not known. Regarding the study as a whole: TCR beta diversity was reportedly significantly higher in malignant thyroid tumors than benign nodules, in blood and tumor.

This receptor was obtained from a female donor with papillary thyroid cancer or a benign thyroid nodule (not recorded which). Some clones in this sample may be carry-over from other donors' samples. The rearrangement uses TRBV20-1 and TRBJ1-2; D ambiguous. Sequenced: tumor tissue. For the CDR3, the DNA is TGCAGTGCTAGCTTACCTAACTATGGCTACACCTTC. Its protein is CSASLPNYGYTF.